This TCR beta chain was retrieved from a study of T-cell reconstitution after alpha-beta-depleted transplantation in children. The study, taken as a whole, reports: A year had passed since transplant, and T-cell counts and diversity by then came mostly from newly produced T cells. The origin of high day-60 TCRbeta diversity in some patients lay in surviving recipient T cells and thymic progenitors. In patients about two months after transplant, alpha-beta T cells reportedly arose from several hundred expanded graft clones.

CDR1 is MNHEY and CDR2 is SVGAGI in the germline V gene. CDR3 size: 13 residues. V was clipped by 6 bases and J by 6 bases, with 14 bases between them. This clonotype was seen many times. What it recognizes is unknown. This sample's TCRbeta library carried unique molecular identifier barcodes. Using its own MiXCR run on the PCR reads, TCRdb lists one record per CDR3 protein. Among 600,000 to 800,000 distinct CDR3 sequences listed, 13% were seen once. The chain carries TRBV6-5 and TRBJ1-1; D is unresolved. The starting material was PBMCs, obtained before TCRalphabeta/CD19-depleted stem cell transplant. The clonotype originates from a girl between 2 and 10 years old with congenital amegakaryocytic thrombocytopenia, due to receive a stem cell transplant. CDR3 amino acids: CASRKGLSPEAFF. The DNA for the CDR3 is TGTGCCAGCAGAAAAGGGTTATCTCCTGAAGCTTTCTTT.